Described below is a single T cell receptor beta chain sequence and its context. Its antigen is as yet unknown. CDR1 and CDR2 (germline): MNHNS, SASEGT. Trimming shortened V by 5 bases and J by 1 base, and 6 bases separated the two germline ends. The CDR3 spans 12 residues. This sample stems from a study of graft-versus-host responses after intestinal transplantation. Turning to the study itself: The recipients all started with anti-thymocyte globulin induction and then took tacrolimus and steroids for roughly 3 years.

The assay was immunoSEQ multiplex PCR, and TCRdb's table has in-frame clones only and misses some. The table records roughly 130,000 clones, around 90% of them present only once. The starting material was unstimulated CD4+ T cells sorted from spleen or lymph node cells, obtained before intestinal transplant. The sequence came from a human donor who received an intestinal transplant. The V and J genes are TRBV6-1 and TRBJ2-7, with no clear D. The CDR3 here is CASSTPSYEQYF. The CDR3 region has the DNA TGTGCCAGCAGTACTCCTTCCTACGAGCAGTACTTC.